This T cell receptor (beta chain) originates from a study of T cell responses to AZD1222 COVID-19 vaccine (dated by TCRdb to the early 2020s). Study-wide context: AZD1222 recipients whose second dose came at about 4 weeks and those whose second dose came at about 12 weeks were combined into one group, since spike-specific TCR depth and breadth did not differ between the two schedules. Trial participants were enrolled by age into 18-55, 56-69 and 70-plus year subgroups, with about 150, 28 and 57 TCR-sequenced participants respectively. A total of 233 trial participants underwent TCR sequencing, of whom 200 to 220 had received two doses of AZD1222 and around 26 had received two doses of the MenACWY control vaccine. Results and caveats for the whole study, not just this receptor: CD4 TCRs associated with the vaccine covered the entire spike protein, and the dominant responses were in regions 160-218 and 743-854. Most participants were white British and females outnumbered males, and the authors suggested that clonal diversity may have been underestimated. After two AZD1222 doses, both the breadth and the depth of spike-specific TCRs were significantly higher than at day 0 and than in MenACWY recipients. Because no day 14 peak-response samples were available, the repertoires could be characterized only after the peak T cell response. In the small 56-69-year group, the increase in depth fell short of significance, most likely because of low power. Only a handful of AZD1222 recipients were SARS-CoV-2 seropositive at baseline, limiting conclusions about previously exposed vaccinees. Reportedly, close to half of the unique spike-specific TCRs recognized epitopes lying outside the regions that are mutated in the B.1.351 and B.1.1.7 variants.

The CDR3 regions of human TCRbeta chains were subjected to immunosequencing. In the original analysis: TCRs in the repertoires were matched against a reference library of SARS-CoV-2-specific TCRs that had been generated with the MIRA antigen-specificity platform. Breadth meant the fraction of unique TCRs that were SARS-CoV-2-associated, whereas depth meant the fraction of total T cells that were SARS-CoV-2-associated. Each spike-specific TCR was assigned to its reactive spike region and to a CD4 or CD8 class using the MIRA data. Log10-transformed breadth and depth values were compared by one-way ANOVA with Sidak's multiple comparisons tests. Drawn from immuneACCESS, this table holds only the in-frame rearrangements with V and J called that TCRdb kept. Clones are partly lost; checked studies trace under half to an unresolved V gene and leave the rest unexplained. V, J and clone size reflect that table, while D and trimming were determined from the DNA. Across this sample there are more than 50,000 clones, with roughly 90% seen only once. The ten largest clonotypes hold less than 2% of the sample.

In this sample, this clone turned up once. Its antigen has not been determined. Nothing much larger sits one base from this clone, and base qualities are not available. The intended sense of this specimen's time point label: baseline before first vaccination. The vaccinee samples were drawn from two UK trials, COV001 and COV002, one of which was a single-blind randomized controlled phase 2/3 trial testing AZD1222 (ChAdOx1 nCoV-19) in healthy adults. For TCRbeta chain sequencing, PBMC samples from trial participants were taken at day 0 and at day 28 after the second dose. The clonotype originates from an adult in good health. This sample comprised peripheral blood, obtained on day 0 of AZD1222 vaccination.

The CDR3 protein is CASSPPGQPMNTEAFF. DNA sequence: TGTGCCAGCAGTCCCCCGGGACAGCCTATGAACACTGAAGCTTTCTTT. The chain joins TRBV28 to TRBJ1-1; a stretch of 7 junction bases matches TRBD1. The CDR3, cysteine through phenylalanine, is 16 amino acids long. Only the CDR3 region is kept as DNA, spanning 48 bases read in frame from base 1. Via the germline V gene, CDR1 is MDHEN and CDR2 SYDVKM. From V the trimming removes 5 bases and from J it removes 0 bases, while the gene matches leave 9 bases of the junction unaccounted for.